The TCR beta chain under discussion was sequenced for a study of blood T cell repertoires in COVID-19. Only in-frame clones appear in the TCRdb table, and some are missing; sequencing was by immunoSEQ multiplex PCR. The sample consists of 300,000 to 400,000 clones, around 87% of them appearing once. Sequencing used PBMCs or T cells enriched from blood (not recorded which). This sequence originates from a woman aged 30 to 39 with acute COVID-19.

The CDR3 loop reads CATSDFAVQETQYF. The CDR3 nucleotides read TGTGCCACCAGTGATTTTGCAGTCCAAGAGACCCAGTACTTC. This chain links TRBV24-1 with TRBJ2-5, with D uncertain. Germline loops: CDR1 KGHDR, CDR2 SFDVKD. The V end lost 1 base, the J end lost 1 base, and 6 bases lay between the germline ends. The CDR3 spans 14 residues.